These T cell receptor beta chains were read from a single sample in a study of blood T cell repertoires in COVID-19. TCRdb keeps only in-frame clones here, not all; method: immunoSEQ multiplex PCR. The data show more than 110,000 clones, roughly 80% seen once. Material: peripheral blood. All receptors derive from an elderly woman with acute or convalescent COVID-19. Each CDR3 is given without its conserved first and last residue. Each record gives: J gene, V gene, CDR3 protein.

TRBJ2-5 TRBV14 ASSQDSLGETQY
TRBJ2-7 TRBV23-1 ASSQSRTDHYEQY
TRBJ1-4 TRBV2 ASGCDREASRFEKLF
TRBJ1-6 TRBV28 ASGGTVDSPLH
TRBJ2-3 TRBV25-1 ASSKLRTDTQY
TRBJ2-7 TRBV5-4 ASSLVESYEQY
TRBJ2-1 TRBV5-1 ASSLPAGGSYNEQF
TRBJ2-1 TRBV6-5 ASSLLADSYNEQF
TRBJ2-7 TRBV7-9 ASSQGVTGGVSYEQY
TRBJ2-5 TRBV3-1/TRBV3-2 ASSQGRGFQETQY
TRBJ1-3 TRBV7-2 ASSLNTGLSGNTIY
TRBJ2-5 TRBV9 ASSVRESYQETQY
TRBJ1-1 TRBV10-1 ASSEYGGTEAF
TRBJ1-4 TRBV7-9 ASSLPLQEKLF
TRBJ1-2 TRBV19 ATLPGREGGYT
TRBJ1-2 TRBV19 ASSMEGAVYGYT
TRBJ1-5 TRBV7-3 ASSLPHRWHQPQH
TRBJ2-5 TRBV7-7 ASSPLAGGRETQY
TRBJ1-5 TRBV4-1 ASSQDRVYQPQH
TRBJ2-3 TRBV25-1 ASREARRTDTQY
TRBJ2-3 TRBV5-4 ASSLRTMAGGSGTDTQY
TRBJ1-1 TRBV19 ASSSRALQGAF
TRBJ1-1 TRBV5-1 ASRMTGQNTEAF
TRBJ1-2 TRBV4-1 ASSQGLVQGANGYT
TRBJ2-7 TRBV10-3 AISMLAGPDTYEQY
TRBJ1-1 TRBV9 ASSVLAENTEAF
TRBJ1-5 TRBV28 ASGTLAGKRSQPQH
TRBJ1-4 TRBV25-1 ASSGATGATNEKLF
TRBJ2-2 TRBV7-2 ASSLAGDLGELF
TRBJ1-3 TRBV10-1 ASSESRAGGFGNTIY
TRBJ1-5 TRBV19 ASSIARVRSNQPQH
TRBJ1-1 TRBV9 ASSVWAQPEAF
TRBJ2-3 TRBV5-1 ASSLVGAGSVTDTQY
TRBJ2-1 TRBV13 ASSLESGGTAYNEQF
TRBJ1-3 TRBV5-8 ASSLENTIY
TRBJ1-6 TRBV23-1 ASSQGGQGNSPLH
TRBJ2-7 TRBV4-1 ASSPSGLAASYEQY
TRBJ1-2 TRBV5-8 ASSRTSPDRVEDYGYT